This T cell receptor beta chain comes out of a study of shared clonotypes between healthy human individuals. This table comes from immunoSEQ multiplex PCR, and its TCRdb copy is limited to in-frame clones, with some not included. The sample records 2,100,000 or so clones, almost 96% being singletons. The CDR3 is 17 amino acids. Germline V gene sequence: CDR1 SGHNT, CDR2 YYREEE (reference sequence). After removal of 1 base from V and 0 bases from J, the junction contained 6 bases not matched to a gene. This TCR was recovered from a man aged 18-30 years in good health. Sample: naive CD4+ T cells sorted from blood. Stated subset: CD45RA+ positively selected. V is TRBV5-4 and J is TRBJ2-3, with 9 bases aligning to TRBD2. The CDR3 reads CASSLRLAGPSTDTQYF. CDR3 coding DNA: TGTGCCAGCAGCTTGCGCCTAGCGGGACCTAGCACAGATACGCAGTATTTT.